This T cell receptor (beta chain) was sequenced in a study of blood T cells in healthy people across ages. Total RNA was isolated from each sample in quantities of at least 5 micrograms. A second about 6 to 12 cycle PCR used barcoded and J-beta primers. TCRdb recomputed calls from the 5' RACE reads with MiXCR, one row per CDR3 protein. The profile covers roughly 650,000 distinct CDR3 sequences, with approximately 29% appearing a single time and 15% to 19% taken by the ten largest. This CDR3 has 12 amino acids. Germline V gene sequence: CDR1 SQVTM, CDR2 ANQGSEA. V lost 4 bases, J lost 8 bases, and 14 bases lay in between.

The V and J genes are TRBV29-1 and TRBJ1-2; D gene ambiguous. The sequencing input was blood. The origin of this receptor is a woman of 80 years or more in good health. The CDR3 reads CSVVAGCEGYTF. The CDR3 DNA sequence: TGCAGCGTTGTTGCGGGGTGTGAGGGCTACACCTTC.